This T cell receptor beta chain was recorded in a study of T cell clones after liver transplantation. Study as a whole: Immunosuppression withdrawal was tried within 2 years after liver transplantation in this trial. Subjects received no induction therapy and standard immunosuppression until randomization at 12-24 months post-transplant.

Study results and limitations: Post-transplant time points were not standardized, so conclusions are preliminary. Graft donor-reactive T cells may have migrated into the graft rather than being deleted.

V gave up 0 bases and J gave up 5 bases; unmatched junction bases: 3. CDR1 and CDR2 from the germline V gene are MNHEY and SVGAGI. The CDR3 is made up of 15 amino acids. The repertoire was sequenced with immunoSEQ multiplex PCR; TCRdb's copy has only in-frame clones and lacks some. The table lists fewer than 80,000 clones, roughly 84% of them singletons. About this clone itself: The antigen remains undetermined.

This sequence was found in a human patient who received a liver transplant. The T cells may partly be graft donor cells. J is TRBJ2-1 and V is TRBV6-5; 8 bases are shared with TRBD2. The specimen comprised CD4+ T cells from blood, sampled less than 50 months after liver transplant. CDR3 sequence: CASSYSSGSDNEQFF. The CDR3 bases are TGTGCCAGCAGTTACTCAAGCGGGAGCGACAATGAGCAGTTCTTC.